This T cell receptor beta chain came from a study of T-cell reconstitution after alpha-beta-depleted transplantation in children. Unique molecular identifiers featured in how the TCRbeta library was prepared. Each CDR3 protein gets one entry after TCRdb re-called the PCR reads with MiXCR. The sample lists hundreds of thousands of distinct CDR3 sequences, 16% seen once, with roughly 29% in the top ten. General observations from the study: Several hundred expanded graft clones reportedly gave rise to the alpha-beta T cells present about two months after transplant.

This CDR3 contains 12 residues. Germline CDR1 reads SQVTM; CDR2 reads ANQGSEA. Trimming cost V 5 bases and J 3 bases, with 11 bases left between them. Comments on this clonotype: Its antigen is unidentified.

This clonotype originated in a boy in the first two years of life who had a stem cell transplant for Wiskott-Aldrich syndrome, so the T cells may come from the graft donor. This specimen consisted of PBMCs, mostly from graft donor cells, obtained 360 days after TCRalphabeta/CD19-depleted stem cell transplant. The V call is TRBV29-1, the J call TRBJ2-7; possible D gene TRBD1, 5 bases. In nucleotides, the CDR3 is TGCAGCGTTAAAGGACACAACTACGAGCAGTACTTC. As protein: CSVKGHNYEQYF.